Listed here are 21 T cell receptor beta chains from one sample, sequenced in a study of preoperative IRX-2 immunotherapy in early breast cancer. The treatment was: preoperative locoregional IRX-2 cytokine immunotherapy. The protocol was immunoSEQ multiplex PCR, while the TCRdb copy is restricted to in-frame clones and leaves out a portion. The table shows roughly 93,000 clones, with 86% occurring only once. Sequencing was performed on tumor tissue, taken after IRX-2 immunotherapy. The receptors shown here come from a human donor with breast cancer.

CDR3 bases: TGTGCCAGCACGCAGGGGGCGGCCGGGGAGCTGTTTTTT. This translates into CASTQGAAGELFF. This chain uses TRBV6-8 with TRBJ2-2; 8 bases match TRBD1. V gave up 7 bases and J gave up 6 bases; unmatched junction bases: 4. This CDR3 contains 13 residues. Germline CDR1 MNHGY, CDR2 SAAAGT.

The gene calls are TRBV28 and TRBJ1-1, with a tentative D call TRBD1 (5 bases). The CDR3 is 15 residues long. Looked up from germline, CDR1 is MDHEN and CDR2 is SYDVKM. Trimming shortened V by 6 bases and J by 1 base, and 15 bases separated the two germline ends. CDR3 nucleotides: TGTGCCAGCAGGGGGACTTCAAAGCGGAACACTGAAGCTTTCTTT. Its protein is CASRGTSKRNTEAFF.

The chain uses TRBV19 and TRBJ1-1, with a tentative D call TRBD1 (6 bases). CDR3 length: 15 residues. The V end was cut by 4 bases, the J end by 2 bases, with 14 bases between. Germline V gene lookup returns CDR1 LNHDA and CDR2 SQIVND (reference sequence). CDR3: CASSTPTGINTEAFF. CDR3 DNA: TGTGCCAGTAGTACCCCTACAGGGATCAACACTGAAGCTTTCTTT.

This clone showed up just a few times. Here the CDR3 reads CASSPNRQGWNTEAFF. In nucleotides, the CDR3 is TGTGCCAGCAGCCCCAACCGACAGGGATGGAACACTGAAGCTTTCTTT. The gene calls are TRBV11-3 and TRBJ1-1; 7 bases are shared with TRBD1. There are 16 residues in the CDR3. V dropped 5 bases and J dropped 1; count of bases not matched to a gene: 10. Germline V gene lookup returns CDR1 SGHNT and CDR2 YENEEA. The variable domain in full, with the rest retrieved from reference TRBV11-3 and TRBJ1-1, is EAGVVQSPRYKIIEKKQPVAFWCNPISGHNTLYWYLQNLGQGPELLIRYENEEAVDDSQLPKDRFSAERLKGVDSTLKIQPAELGDSAVYLCASSPNRQGWNTEAFFGQGTRLTVV.

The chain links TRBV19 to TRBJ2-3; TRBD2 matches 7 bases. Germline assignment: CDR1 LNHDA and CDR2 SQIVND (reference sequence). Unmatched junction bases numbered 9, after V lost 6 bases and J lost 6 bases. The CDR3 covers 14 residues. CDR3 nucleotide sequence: TGTGCCAGTAGATCCAGCGGGACCGCGGATACGCAGTATTTT. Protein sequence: CASRSSGTADTQYF.

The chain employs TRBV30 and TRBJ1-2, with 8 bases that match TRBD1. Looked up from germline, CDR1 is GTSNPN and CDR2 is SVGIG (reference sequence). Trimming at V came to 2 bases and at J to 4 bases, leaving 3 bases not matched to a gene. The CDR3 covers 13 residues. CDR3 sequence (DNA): TGTGCCTGGAGTCGGGGACAGGTCTATGGCTACACCTTC. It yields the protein CAWSRGQVYGYTF.

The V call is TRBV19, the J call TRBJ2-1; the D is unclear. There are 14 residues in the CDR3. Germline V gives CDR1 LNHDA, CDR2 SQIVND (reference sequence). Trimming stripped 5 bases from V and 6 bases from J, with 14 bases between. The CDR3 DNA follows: TGTGCCAGTAGTCCCCGGGCCCTTCTCAATGAGCAGTTCTTC. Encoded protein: CASSPRALLNEQFF.

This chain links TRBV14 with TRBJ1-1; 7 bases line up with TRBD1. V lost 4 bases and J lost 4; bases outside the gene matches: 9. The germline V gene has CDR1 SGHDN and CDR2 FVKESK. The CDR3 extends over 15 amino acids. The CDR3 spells CASSRVTGDTTEAFF. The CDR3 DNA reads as TGTGCCAGCAGCCGCGTAACAGGGGATACCACTGAAGCTTTCTTT.

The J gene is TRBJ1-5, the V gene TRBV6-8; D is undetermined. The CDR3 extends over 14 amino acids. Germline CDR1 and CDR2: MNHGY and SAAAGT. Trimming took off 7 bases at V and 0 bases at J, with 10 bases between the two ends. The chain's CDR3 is CASNFFGSNQPQHF. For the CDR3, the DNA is TGTGCCAGCAATTTCTTTGGTAGCAATCAGCCCCAGCATTTT.

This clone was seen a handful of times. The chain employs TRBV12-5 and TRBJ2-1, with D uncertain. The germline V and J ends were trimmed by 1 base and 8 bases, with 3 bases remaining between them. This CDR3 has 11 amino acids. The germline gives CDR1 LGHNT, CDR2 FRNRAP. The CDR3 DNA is TGTGCTAGTGGTTTGGGACATGAGCAGTTCTTC. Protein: CASGLGHEQFF.

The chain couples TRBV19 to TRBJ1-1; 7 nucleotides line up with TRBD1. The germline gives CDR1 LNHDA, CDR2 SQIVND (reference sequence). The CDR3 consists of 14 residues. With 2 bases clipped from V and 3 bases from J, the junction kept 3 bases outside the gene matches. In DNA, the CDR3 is TGTGCCAGTAGTATAAGTCAGGGGGACACTGAAGCTTTCTTT. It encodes CASSISQGDTEAFF.

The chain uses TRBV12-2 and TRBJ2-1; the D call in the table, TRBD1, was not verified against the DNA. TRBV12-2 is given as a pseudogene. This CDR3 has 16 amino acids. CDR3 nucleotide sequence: TGTGCAAGTCGCCCCGGGGGGGACAGGGGGCCCAATGAGCAGTTCTTC. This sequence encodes CASRPGGDRGPNEQFF.

The CDR3 sequence is CASSEELLAGGYYEQYF. In nucleotides, the CDR3 is TGTGCCAGCAGTGAAGAGCTACTAGCGGGGGGTTATTATGAGCAGTACTTC. The V call is TRBV6-1, the J call TRBJ2-7; 12 bases map to TRBD2. Germline CDR1 MNHNS, CDR2 SASEGT. Losses at the gene ends were 1 base for V and 7 bases for J; bases not matched to a gene: 11. This CDR3 comprises 17 residues.

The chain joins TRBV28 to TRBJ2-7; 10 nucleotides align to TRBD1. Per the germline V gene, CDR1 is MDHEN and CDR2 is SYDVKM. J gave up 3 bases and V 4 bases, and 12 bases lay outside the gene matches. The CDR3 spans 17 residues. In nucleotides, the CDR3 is TGTGCCAGCAGTTCCCAAGGCACCGGGACAGGGGTCTACGAGCAGTACTTC. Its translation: CASSSQGTGTGVYEQYF.

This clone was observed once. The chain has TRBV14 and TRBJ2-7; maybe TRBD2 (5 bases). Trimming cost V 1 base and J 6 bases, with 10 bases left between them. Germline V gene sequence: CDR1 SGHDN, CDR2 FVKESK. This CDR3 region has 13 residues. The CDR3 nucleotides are TGTGCCAGCAGCCAAGTTTTCGGAGGCGAGCAGTACTTC. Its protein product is CASSQVFGGEQYF. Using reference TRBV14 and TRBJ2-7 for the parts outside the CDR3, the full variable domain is EAGVTQFPSHSVIEKGQTVTLRCDPISGHDNLYWYRRVMGKEIKFLLHFVKESKQDESGMPNNRFLAERTGGTYSTLKVQPAELEDSGVYFCASSQVFGGEQYFGPGTRLTVT.

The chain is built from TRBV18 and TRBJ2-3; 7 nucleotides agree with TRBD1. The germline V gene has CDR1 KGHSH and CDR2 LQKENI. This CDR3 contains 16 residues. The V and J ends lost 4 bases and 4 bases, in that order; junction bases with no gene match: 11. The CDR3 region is CASSLPNRQGPDTQYF. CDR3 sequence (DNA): TGTGCCAGCTCACTACCGAACCGACAGGGCCCAGATACGCAGTATTTT.

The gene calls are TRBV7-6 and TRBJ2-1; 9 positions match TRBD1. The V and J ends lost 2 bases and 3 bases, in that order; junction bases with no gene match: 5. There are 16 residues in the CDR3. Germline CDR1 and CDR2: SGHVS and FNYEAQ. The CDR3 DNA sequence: TGTGCCAGCAGCTTAACAGGGGGCCTTATCTACAATGAGCAGTTCTTC. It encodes CASSLTGGLIYNEQFF.

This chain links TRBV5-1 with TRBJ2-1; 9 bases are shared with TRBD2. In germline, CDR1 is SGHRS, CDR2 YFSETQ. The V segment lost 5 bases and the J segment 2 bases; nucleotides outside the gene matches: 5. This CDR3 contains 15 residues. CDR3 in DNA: TGCGCCAGCAGTCAGACTAGCGGACCCTACAATGAGCAGTTCTTC. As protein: CASSQTSGPYNEQFF.

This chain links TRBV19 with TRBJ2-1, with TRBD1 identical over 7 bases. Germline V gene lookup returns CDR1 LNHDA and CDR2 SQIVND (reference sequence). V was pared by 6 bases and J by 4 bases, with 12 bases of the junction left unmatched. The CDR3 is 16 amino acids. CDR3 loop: CASSRESGTAYNEQFF. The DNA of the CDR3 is TGTGCCAGTAGCCGCGAATCCGGGACAGCGTACAATGAGCAGTTCTTC.

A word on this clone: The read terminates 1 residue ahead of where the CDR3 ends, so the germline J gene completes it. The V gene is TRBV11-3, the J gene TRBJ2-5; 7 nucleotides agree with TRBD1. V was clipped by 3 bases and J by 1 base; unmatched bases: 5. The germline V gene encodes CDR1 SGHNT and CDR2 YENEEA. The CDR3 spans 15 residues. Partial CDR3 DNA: TGTGCCAGCAGCTTTGGGACAGTCATCCAAGAGACCCAGTAC. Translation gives CASSFGTVIQETQY. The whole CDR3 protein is CASSFGTVIQETQYF.

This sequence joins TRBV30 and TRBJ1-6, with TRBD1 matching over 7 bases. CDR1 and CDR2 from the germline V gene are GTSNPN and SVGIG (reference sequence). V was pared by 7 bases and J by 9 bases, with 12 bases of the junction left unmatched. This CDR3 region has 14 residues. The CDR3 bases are TGTGCCTCGATATCCGGGACAGCCTTTTCACCCCTCCACTTT. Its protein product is CASISGTAFSPLHF.